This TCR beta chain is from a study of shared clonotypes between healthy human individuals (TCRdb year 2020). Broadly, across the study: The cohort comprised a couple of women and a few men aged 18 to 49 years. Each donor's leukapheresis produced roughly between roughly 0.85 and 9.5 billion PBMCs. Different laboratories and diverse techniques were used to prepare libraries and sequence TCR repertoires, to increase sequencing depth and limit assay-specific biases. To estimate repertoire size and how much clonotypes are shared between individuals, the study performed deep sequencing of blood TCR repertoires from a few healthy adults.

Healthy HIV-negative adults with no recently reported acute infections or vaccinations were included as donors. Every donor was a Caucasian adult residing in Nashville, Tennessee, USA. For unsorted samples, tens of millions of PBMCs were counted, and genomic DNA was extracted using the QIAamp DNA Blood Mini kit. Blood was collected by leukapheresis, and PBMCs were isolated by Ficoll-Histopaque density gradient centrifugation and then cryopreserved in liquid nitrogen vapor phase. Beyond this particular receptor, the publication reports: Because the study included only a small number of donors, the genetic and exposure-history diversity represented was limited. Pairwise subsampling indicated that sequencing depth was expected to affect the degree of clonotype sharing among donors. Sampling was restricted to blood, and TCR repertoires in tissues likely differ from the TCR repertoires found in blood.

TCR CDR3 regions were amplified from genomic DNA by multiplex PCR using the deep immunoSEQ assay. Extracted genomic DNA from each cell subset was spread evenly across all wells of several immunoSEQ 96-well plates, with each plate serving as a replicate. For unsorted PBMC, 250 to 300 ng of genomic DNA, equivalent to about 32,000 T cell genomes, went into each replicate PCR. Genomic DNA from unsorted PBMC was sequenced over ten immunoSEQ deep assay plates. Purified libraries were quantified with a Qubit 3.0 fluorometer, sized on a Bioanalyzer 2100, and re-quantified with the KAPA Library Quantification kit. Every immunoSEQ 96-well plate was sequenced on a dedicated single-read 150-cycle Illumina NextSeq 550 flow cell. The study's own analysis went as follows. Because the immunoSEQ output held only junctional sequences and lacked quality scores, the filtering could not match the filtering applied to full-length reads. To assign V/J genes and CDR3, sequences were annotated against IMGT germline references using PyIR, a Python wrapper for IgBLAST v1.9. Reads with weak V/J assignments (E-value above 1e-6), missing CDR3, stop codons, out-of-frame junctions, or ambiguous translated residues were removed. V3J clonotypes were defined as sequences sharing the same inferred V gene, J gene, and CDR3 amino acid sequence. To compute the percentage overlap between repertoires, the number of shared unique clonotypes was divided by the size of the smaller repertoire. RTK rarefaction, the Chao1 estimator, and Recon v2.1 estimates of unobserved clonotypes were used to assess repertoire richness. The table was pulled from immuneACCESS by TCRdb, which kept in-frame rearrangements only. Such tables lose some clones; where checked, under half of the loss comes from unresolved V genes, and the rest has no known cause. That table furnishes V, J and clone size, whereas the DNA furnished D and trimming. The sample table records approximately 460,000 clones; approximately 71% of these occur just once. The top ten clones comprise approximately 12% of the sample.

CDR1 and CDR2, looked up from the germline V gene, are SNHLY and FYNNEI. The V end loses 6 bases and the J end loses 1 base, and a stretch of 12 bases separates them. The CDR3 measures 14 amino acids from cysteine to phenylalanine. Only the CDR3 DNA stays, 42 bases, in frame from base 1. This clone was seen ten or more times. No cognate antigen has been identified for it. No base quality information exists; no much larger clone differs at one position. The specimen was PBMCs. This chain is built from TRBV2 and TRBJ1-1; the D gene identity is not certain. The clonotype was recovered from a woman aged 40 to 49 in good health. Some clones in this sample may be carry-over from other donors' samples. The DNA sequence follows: TGTGCCAGCAGATTAGGACGGCAGAACACTGAAGCTTTCTTT. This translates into CASRLGRQNTEAFF.